This TCR beta chain appears in the sequencing data of a study of cytomegalovirus exposure and HLA in healthy donors. Study in general: The roughly 130 validation repertoires were reported in a later analysis to have been generated on the same platform as the roughly 670 first-cohort repertoires.

TCRdb's table, derived via immunoSEQ multiplex PCR, lists solely in-frame clones and lacks some. This sample carries around 120,000 clones, more than 70% of them seen once, and the ten largest clones take 1.5% to 2%. A note on this clone: Its antigen is currently unknown.

Study-wide findings and caveats: It was around 160 TCR beta chains that were listed as cytomegalovirus-associated. High specificity and sensitivity for cytomegalovirus status were reported for the classifier. Most sequenced TCRs were rare (though some public TCRs occurred in many donors).

The clonotype comes from a man aged 18-30 years in good health and CMV-seronegative. The sample taken for sequencing was PBMCs.

This chain's CDR3 is CASSVGWGQGINQPQHF. The CDR3 DNA reads as TGTGCCAGCAGTGTAGGGTGGGGACAGGGGATCAATCAGCCCCAGCATTTT. The chain recombines TRBV6-1 with TRBJ1-5; 10 bases match TRBD1. This CDR3 is 17 amino acids long. Trimming at V came to 4 bases and at J to 3 bases, leaving 9 bases not matched to a gene. Per germline, CDR1 MNHNS and CDR2 SASEGT.